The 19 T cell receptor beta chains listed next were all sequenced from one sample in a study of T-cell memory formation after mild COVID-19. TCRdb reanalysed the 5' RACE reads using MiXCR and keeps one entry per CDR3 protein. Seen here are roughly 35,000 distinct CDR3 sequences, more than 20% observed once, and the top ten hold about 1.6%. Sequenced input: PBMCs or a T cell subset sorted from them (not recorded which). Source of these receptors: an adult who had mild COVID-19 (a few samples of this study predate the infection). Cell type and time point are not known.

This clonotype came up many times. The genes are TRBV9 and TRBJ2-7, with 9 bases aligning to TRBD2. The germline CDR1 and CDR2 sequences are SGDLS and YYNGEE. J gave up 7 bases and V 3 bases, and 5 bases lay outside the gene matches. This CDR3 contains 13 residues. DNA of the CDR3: TGTGCCAGCAGCGATAGCGGGAGAAGGGAGCAGTACTTC. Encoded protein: CASSDSGRREQYF.

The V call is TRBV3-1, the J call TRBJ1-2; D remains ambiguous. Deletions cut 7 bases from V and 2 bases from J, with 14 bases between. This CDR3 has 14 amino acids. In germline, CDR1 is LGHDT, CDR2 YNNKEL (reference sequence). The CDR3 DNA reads TGTGCCAGCAAACAAAATACACCCAACTATGGCTACACCTTC. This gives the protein CASKQNTPNYGYTF.

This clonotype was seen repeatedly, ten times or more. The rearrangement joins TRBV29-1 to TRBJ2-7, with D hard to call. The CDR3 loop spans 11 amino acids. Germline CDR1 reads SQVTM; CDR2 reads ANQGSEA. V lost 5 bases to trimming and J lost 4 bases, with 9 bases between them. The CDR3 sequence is CSVRISYEQYF. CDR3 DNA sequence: TGCAGCGTTCGGATATCTTACGAGCAGTACTTC.

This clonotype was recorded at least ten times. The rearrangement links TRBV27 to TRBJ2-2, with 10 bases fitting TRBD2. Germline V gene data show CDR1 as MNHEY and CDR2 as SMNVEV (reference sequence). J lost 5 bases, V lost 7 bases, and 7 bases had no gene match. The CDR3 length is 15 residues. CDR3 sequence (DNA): TGTGCCAGCAAAATGACTAGCGGGTTAACCGGGGAGCTGTTTTTT. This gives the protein CASKMTSGLTGELFF.

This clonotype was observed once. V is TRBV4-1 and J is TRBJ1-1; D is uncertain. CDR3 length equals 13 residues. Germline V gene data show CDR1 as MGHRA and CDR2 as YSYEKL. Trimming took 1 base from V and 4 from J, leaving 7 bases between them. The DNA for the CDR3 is TGCGCCAGCAGCCAAGGGCAGATCACTGAAGCTTTCTTT. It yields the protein CASSQGQITEAFF.

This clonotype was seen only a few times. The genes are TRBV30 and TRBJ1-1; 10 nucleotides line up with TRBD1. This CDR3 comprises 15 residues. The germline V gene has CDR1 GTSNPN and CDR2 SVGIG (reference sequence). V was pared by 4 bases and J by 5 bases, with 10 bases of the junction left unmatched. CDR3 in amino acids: CAWMRPTGGMTEAFF. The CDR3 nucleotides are TGTGCCTGGATGCGACCGACAGGGGGCATGACTGAAGCTTTCTTT. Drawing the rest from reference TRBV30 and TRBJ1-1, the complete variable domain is SQTIHQWPATLVQPVGSPLSLECTVEGTSNPNLYWYRQAAGRGLQLLFYSVGIGQISSEVPQNLSASRPQDRQFILSSKKLLLSDSGFYLCAWMRPTGGMTEAFFGQGTRLTVV.

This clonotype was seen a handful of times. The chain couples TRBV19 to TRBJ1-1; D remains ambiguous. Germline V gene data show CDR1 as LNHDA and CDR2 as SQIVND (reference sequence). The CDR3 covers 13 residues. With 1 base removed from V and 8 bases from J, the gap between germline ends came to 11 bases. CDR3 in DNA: TGTGCCAGTAGTATAGCGTGGGCGGACGAAGCTTTCTTT. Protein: CASSIAWADEAFF.

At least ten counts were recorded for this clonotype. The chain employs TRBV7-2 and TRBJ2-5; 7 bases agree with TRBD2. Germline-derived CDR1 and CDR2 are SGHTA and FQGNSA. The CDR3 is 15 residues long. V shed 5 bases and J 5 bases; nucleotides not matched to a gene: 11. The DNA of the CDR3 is TGTGCCAGCAGCCCCCAGACTAGCCCGGGTGAGACCCAGTACTTC. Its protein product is CASSPQTSPGETQYF.

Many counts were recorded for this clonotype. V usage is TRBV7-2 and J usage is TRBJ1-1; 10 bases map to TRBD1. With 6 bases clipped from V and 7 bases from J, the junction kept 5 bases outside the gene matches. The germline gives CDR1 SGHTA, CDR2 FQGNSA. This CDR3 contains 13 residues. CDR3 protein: CASSSDRGGEAFF. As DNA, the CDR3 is TGTGCCAGCAGTTCGGACAGGGGGGGTGAAGCTTTCTTT.

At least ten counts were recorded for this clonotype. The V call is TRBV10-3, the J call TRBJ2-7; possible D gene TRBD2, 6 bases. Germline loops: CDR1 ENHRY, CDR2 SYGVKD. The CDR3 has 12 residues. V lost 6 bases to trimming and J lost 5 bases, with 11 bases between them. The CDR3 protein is CAIRGPGDEQYF. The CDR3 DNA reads TGTGCCATCAGAGGACCGGGGGACGAGCAGTACTTC.

CDR3 residues: CASSPGQISTEQYF. The CDR3 coding sequence is TGTGCCAGCAGTCCGGGACAGATATCTACCGAGCAGTACTTC. The V call is TRBV12-3 or TRBV12-4, the J call TRBJ2-7; 7 positions agree with TRBD1. The length of the CDR3 is 14 residues. The V gene end was trimmed by 5 bases and the J gene end by 6 bases; junction bases not matched to a gene: 10.

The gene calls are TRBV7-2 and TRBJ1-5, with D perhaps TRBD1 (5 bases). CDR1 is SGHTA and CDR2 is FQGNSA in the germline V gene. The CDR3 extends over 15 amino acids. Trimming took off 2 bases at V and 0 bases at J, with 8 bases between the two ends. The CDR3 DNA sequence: TGTGCCAGCAGCTTATGGGGCTCTAGCAATCAGCCCCAGCATTTT. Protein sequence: CASSLWGSSNQPQHF.

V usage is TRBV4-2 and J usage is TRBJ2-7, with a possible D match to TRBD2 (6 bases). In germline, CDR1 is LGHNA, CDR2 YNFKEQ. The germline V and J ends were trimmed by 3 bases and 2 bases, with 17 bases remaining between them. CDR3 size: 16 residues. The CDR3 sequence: CASSHFGGTAAYEQYF. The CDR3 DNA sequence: TGTGCCAGCAGCCACTTCGGCGGGACGGCTGCCTACGAGCAGTACTTC.

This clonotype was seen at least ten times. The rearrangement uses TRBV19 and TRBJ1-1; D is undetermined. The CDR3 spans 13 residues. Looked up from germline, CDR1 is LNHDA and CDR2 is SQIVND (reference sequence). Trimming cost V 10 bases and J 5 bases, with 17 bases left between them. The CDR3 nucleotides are TGTGCCACTACGACCGGTTTTGGGACTGAAGCTTTCTTT. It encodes CATTTGFGTEAFF.

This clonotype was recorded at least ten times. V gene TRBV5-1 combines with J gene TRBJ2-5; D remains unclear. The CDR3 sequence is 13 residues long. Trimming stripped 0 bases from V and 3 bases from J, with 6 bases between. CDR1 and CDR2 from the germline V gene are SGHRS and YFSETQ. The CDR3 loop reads CASSLGSEETQYF. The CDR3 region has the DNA TGCGCCAGCAGCTTGGGATCGGAAGAGACCCAGTACTTC. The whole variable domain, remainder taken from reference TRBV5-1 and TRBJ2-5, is KAGVTQTPRYLIKTRGQQVTLSCSPISGHRSVSWYQQTPGQGLQFLFEYFSETQRNKGNFPGRFSGRQFSNSRSEMNVSTLELGDSALYLCASSLGSEETQYFGPGTRLLVL.

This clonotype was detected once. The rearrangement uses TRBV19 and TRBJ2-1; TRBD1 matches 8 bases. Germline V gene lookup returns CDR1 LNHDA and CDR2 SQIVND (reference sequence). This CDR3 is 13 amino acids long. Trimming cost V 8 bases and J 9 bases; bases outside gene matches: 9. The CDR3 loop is CASALTGGSEQFF. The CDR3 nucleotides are TGTGCCAGTGCCCTAACAGGGGGAAGTGAGCAGTTCTTC.

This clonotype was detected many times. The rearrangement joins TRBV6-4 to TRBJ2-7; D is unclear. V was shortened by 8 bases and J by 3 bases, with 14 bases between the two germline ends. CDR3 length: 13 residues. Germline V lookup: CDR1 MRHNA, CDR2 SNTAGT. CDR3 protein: CASSNGYGYEQYF. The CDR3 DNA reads TGTGCCAGCTCTAACGGGTACGGCTACGAGCAGTACTTC.

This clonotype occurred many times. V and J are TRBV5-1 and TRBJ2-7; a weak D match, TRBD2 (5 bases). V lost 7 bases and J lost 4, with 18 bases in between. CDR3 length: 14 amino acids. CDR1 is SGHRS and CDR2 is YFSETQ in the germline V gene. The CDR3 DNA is TGCGCCAGCCCCAGGACGGAGAGGGTTTACGAGCAGTACTTC. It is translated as CASPRTERVYEQYF. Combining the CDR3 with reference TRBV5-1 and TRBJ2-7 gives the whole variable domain KAGVTQTPRYLIKTRGQQVTLSCSPISGHRSVSWYQQTPGQGLQFLFEYFSETQRNKGNFPGRFSGRQFSNSRSEMNVSTLELGDSALYLCASPRTERVYEQYFGPGTRLTVT.

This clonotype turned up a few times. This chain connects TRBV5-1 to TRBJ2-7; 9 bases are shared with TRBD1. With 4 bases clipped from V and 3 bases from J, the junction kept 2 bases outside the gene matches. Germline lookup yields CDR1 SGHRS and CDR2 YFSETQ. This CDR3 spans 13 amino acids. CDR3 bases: TGCGCCAGCAGCAAGGGACAGGGCTACGAGCAGTACTTC. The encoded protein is CASSKGQGYEQYF. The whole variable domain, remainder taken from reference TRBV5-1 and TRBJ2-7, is KAGVTQTPRYLIKTRGQQVTLSCSPISGHRSVSWYQQTPGQGLQFLFEYFSETQRNKGNFPGRFSGRQFSNSRSEMNVSTLELGDSALYLCASSKGQGYEQYFGPGTRLTVT.